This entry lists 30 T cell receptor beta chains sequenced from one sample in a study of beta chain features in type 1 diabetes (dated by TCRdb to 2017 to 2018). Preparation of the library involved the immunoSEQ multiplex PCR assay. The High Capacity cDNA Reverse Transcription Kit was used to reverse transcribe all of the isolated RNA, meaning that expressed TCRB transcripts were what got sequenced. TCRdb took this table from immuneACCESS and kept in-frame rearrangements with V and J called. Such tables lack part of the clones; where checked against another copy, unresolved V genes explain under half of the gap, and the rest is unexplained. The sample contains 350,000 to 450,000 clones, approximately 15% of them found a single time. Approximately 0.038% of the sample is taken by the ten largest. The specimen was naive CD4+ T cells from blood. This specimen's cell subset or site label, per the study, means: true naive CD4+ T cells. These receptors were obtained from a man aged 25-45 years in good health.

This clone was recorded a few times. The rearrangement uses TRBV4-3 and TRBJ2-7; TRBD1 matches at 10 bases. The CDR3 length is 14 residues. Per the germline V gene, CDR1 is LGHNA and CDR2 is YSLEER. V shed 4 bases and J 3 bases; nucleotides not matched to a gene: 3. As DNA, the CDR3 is TGCGCCAGCAGCCGGGACAGGGGAGACTACGAGCAGTACTTC. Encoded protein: CASSRDRGDYEQYF.

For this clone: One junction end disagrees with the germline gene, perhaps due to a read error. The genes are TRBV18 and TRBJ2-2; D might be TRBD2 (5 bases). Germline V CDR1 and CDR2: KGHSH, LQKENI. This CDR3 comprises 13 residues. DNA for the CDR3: TGTGCCAGCTCACCAGAAACGACCGGGAAGCTGTTTTTT. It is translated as CASSPETTGKLFF.

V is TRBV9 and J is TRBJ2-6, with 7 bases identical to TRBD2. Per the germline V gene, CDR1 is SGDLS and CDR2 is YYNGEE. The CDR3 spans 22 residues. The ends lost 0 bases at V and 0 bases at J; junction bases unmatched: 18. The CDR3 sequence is CASSVAREGPSSTSSGANVLTF. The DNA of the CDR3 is TGTGCCAGCAGCGTAGCCAGGGAGGGACCCTCCTCGACGAGCTCTGGGGCCAACGTCCTGACTTTC.

The DNA for the CDR3 is TGCAGCGTAAATCAGGGGGACTATGGCTACACCTTC. Residues: CSVNQGDYGYTF. The V gene is TRBV29-1, the J gene TRBJ1-2, with 7 bases aligning to TRBD1. Germline V gives CDR1 SQVTM, CDR2 ANQGSEA. V lost 6 bases to trimming and J lost 3 bases; unmatched junction nucleotides: 4. CDR3 size: 12 residues.

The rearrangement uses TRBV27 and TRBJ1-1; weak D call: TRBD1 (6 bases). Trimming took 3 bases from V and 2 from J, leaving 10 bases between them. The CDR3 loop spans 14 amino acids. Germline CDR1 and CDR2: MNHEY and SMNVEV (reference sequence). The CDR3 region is CASSFRGGNTEAFF. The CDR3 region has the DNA TGTGCCAGCAGTTTCAGGGGAGGAAACACTGAAGCTTTCTTT.

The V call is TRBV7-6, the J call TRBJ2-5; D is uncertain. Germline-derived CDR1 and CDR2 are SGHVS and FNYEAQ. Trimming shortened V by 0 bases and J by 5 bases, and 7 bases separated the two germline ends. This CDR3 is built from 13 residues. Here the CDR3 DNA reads TGTGCCAGCAGCTTAGCAGGGTTTGAGACCCAGTACTTC. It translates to CASSLAGFETQYF.

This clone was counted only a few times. CDR3 sequence: CASSTQGEGYGYTF. CDR3 nucleotide sequence: TGTGCCAGCTCCACACAGGGAGAAGGCTATGGCTACACCTTC. J is TRBJ1-2 and V is TRBV27; D is possibly TRBD1 (6 bases). V lost 8 bases and J 4 bases, leaving 17 bases between the germline ends. Germline assignment: CDR1 MNHEY and CDR2 SMNVEV (reference sequence). The CDR3 spans 14 residues.

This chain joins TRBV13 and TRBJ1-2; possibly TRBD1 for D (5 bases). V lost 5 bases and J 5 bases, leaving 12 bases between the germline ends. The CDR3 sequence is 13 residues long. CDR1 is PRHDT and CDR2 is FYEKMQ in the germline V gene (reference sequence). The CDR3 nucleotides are TGTGCCAGCAGCACACGGGGACCTTATGGCTACACCTTC. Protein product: CASSTRGPYGYTF.

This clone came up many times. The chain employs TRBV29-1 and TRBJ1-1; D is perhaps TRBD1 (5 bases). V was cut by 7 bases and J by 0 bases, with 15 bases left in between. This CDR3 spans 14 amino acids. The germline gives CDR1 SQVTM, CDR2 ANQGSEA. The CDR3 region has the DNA TGCAGCGCACAGACCAGGGCTCTGAACACTGAAGCTTTCTTT. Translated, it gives CSAQTRALNTEAFF. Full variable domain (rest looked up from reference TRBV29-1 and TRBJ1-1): SAVISQKPSRDICQRGTSLTIQCQVDSQVTMMFWYRQQPGQSLTLIATANQGSEATYESGFVIDKFPISRPNLTFSTLTVSNMSPEDSSIYLCSAQTRALNTEAFFGQGTRLTVV.

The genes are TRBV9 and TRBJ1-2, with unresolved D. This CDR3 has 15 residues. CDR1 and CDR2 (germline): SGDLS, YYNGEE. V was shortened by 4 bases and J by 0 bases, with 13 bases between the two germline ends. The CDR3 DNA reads TGTGCCAGCAGCACTCGGACCGGGACTAACTATGGCTACACCTTC. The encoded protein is CASSTRTGTNYGYTF.

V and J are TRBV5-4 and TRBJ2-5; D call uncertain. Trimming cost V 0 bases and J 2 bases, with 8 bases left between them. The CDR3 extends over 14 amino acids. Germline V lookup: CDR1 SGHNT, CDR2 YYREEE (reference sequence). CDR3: CASSLAPGQETQYF. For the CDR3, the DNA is TGTGCCAGCAGCTTGGCGCCAGGACAAGAGACCCAGTACTTC.

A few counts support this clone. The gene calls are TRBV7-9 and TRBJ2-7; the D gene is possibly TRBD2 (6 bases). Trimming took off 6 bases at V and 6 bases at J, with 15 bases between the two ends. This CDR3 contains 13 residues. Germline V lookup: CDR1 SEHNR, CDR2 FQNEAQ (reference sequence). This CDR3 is CASRRTLEGEQYF. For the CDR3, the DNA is TGTGCCAGCAGGCGGACCTTGGAGGGCGAGCAGTACTTC.

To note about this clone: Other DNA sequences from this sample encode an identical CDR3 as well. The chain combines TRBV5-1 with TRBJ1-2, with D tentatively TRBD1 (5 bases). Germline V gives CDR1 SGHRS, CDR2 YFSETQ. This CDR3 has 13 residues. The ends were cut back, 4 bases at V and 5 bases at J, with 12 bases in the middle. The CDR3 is CASSLGPLYGYTF. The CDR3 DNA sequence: TGCGCCAGCAGCCTGGGACCGCTATATGGCTACACCTTC.

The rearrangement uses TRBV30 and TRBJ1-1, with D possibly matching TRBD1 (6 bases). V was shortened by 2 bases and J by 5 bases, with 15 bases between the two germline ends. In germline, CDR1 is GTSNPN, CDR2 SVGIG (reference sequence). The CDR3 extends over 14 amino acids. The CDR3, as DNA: TGTGCCTGGAGTTTGGCAGGGGTTTGGACTGAAGCTTTCTTT. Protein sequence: CAWSLAGVWTEAFF. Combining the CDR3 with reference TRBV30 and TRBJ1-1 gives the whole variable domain SQTIHQWPATLVQPVGSPLSLECTVEGTSNPNLYWYRQAAGRGLQLLFYSVGIGQISSEVPQNLSASRPQDRQFILSSKKLLLSDSGFYLCAWSLAGVWTEAFFGQGTRLTVV.

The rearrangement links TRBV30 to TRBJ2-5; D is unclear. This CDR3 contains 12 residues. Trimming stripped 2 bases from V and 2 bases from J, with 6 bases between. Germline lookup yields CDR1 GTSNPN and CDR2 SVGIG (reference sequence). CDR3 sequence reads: CAWSSLQETQYF. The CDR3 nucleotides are TGTGCCTGGAGTTCACTTCAAGAGACCCAGTACTTC.

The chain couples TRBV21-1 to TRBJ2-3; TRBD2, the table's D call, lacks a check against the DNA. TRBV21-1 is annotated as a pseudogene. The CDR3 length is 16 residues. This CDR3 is CASSKGSGPYTDTQYF. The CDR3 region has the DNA TGTGCCAGCAGCAAAGGCAGCGGGCCATACACAGATACGCAGTATTTT.

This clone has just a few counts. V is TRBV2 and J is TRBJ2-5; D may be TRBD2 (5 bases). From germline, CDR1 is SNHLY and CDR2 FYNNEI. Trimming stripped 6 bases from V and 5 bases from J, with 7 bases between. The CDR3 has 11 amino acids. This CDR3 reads CASSPGETQYF. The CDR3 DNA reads TGTGCCAGCAGCCCGGGGGAGACCCAGTACTTC.

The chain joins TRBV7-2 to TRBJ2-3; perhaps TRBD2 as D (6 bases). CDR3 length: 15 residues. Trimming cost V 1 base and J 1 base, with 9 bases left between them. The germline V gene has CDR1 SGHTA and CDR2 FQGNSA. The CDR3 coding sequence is TGTGCCAGCAGCTTAGAAGGCGGGGGCACAGATACGCAGTATTTT. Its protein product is CASSLEGGGTDTQYF.

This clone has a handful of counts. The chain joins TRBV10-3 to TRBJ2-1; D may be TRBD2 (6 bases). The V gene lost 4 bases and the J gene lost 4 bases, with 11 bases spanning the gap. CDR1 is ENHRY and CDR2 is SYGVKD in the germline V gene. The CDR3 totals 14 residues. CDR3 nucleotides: TGTGCCATCAGTGGCCGGGACTCATACAATGAGCAGTTCTTC. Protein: CAISGRDSYNEQFF.

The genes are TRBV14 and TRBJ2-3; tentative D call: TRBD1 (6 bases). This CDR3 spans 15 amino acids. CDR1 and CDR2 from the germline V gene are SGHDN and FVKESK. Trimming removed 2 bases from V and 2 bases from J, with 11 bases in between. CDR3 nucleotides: TGTGCCAGCAGCCAACAAACAGGGTTCACAGATACGCAGTATTTT. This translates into CASSQQTGFTDTQYF.

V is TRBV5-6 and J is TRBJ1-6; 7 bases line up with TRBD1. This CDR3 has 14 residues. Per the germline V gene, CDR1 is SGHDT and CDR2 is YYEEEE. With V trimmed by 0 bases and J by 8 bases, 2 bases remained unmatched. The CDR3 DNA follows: TGTGCCAGCAGCTTGGGGACAGGACATTCACCCCTCCACTTT. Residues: CASSLGTGHSPLHF.

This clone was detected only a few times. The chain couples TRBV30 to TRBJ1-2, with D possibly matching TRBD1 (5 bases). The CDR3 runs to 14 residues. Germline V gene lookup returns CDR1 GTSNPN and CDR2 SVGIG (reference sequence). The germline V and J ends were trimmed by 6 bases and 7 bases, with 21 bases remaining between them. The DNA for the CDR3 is TGTGCCTGTCGGGGCGACAGCGACATAGGTGGCTACACCTTC. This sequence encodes CACRGDSDIGGYTF.

In nucleotides, the CDR3 is TGCACCAGCAGACGCGGGGCAGTTTCAGCCAAAAACATTCAGTACTTC. As protein: CTSRRGAVSAKNIQYF. This sequence joins TRBV1 and TRBJ2-4; the table's D call, TRBD2, was not checked against the DNA. TRBV1 is given as a pseudogene. The CDR3 is 16 amino acids.

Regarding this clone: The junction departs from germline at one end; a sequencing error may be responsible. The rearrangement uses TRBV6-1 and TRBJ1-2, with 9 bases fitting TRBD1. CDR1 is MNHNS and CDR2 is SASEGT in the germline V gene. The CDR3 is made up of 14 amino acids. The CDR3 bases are TGTGCCAGCAGTGAAGAGGGGACAGGGCTATGCTTTCACTTC. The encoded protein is CASSEEGTGLCFHF.

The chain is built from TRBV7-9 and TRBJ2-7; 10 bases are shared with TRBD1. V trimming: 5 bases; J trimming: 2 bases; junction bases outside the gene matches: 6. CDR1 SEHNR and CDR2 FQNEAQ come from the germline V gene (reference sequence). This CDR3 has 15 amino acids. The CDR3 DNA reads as TGTGCCAGCAGCCCGCCCGGGACAGGGGCCTACGAGCAGTACTTC. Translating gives CASSPPGTGAYEQYF.

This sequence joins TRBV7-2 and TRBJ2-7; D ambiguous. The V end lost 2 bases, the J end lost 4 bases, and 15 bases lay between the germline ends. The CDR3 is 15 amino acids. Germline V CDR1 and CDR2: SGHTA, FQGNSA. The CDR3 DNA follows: TGTGCCAGCAGCTTACGAGCGTCTACCACTTACGAGCAGTACGTC. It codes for CASSLRASTTYEQYV.

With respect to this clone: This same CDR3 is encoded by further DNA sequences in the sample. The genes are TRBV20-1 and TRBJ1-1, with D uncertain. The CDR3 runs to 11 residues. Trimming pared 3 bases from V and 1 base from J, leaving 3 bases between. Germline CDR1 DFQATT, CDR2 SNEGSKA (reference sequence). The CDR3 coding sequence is TGCAGTGCTAGGCAGAACACTGAAGCTTTCTTT. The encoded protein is CSARQNTEAFF.

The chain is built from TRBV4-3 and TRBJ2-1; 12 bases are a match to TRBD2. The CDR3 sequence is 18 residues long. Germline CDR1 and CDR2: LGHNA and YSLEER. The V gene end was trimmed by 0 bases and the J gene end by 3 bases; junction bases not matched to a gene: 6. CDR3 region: CASSQDLTSGSLYNEQFF. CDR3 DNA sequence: TGCGCCAGCAGCCAAGATCTGACTAGCGGGAGCCTCTACAATGAGCAGTTCTTC.

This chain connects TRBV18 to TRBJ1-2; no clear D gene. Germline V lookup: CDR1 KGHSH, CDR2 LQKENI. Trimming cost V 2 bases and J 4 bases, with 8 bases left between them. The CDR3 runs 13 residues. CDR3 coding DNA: TGTGCCAGCTCACCAAAGGAATCCTATGGCTACACCTTC. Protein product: CASSPKESYGYTF.

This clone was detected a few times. DNA for the CDR3: TGTGCCAGCAGCCCCGGGACTAGTAGAAGGGCAGATACGCAGTATTTT. Its translation is CASSPGTSRRADTQYF. J is TRBJ2-3 and V is TRBV7-2; 8 bases map to TRBD2. CDR3 length: 16 amino acids. The germline gives CDR1 SGHTA, CDR2 FQGNSA. Trimming removed 5 bases from V and 4 bases from J; junction bases left unmatched: 11.